What follows describes a single TCR beta chain. Its antigen is as yet unknown. Use of 60 Vbeta and 13 Jbeta primers characterized the PCR. Using immunoSEQ multiplex PCR, the repertoire was profiled, and TCRdb retains in-frame clones only, with some absent. The sample shows approximately 180,000 clones, approximately 85% of them seen only once. These data come from a study of cytomegalovirus exposure and HLA in healthy donors. Study findings and constraints: Most TCR beta V segments were productive about 87% or about 30% of the time in an earlier analysis.

CDR1 and CDR2 from the germline V gene are MDHEN and SYDVKM. V was trimmed by 4 bases and J by 5 bases, leaving 18 bases between them. The CDR3 covers 15 residues. The V call is TRBV28, the J call TRBJ2-7, with D perhaps matching TRBD1 (7 bases). The sequenced sample was PBMCs. The receptor comes from a man in his late teens or twenties in good health and CMV-seronegative. This chain's CDR3 is CASSSSGQAGHEQYF. In DNA, the CDR3 is TGTGCCAGCAGTTCCTCCGGACAGGCGGGACACGAGCAGTACTTC.